Included here is one T cell receptor beta chain sequence, with context. Original handling: The assay estimated nucleated cells by amplifying reference gene primers. The protocol was immunoSEQ multiplex PCR, while the TCRdb copy is restricted to in-frame clones and leaves out a portion. That table gives V, J and clone size, and the DNA gave D and trimming. The sample comprises tens of thousands of clones, roughly nine tenths of which are singletons, and less than 2% rests with the top ten. The source of the sample is a study of blood T cell repertoires in COVID-19. Study-wide background: PBMCs, B-cell-depleted T cells, or T cells were the source of the cDNA or gDNA that made up the material.

Germline V gene lookup returns CDR1 SGHRS and CDR2 YFSETQ. The CDR3 has 15 residues. V gave up 4 bases and J gave up 5 bases; unmatched junction bases: 8. V is TRBV5-1 and J is TRBJ2-2, with 7 bases lining up with TRBD1. The receptor was isolated from a man in his sixties with acute or convalescent COVID-19. The material sequenced was peripheral blood. CDR3 in amino acids: CASSAAGTATGELFF. CDR3 DNA sequence: TGCGCCAGCAGCGCAGCCGGGACAGCTACCGGGGAGCTGTTTTTT. The entire variable domain, with the rest obtained from reference TRBV5-1 and TRBJ2-2, is as follows: KAGVTQTPRYLIKTRGQQVTLSCSPISGHRSVSWYQQTPGQGLQFLFEYFSETQRNKGNFPGRFSGRQFSNSRSEMNVSTLELGDSALYLCASSAAGTATGELFFGEGSRLTVL.